The source of this T cell receptor (beta chain) is a study of cytomegalovirus exposure and HLA in healthy donors. Study-level findings and limits: Data from an earlier analysis indicated that most TCR beta V segments were productive either about 87% or about 30% of the time.

In the PCR, 60 Vbeta and 13 Jbeta primers were used. Some clones are missing from TCRdb's copy, which holds only in-frame ones; the method was immunoSEQ multiplex PCR. The sample has about 69,000 clones, just under 70% seen once. A word on this clone: No antigen is known for it.

CDR1 and CDR2 from the germline V gene are MNHEY and SMNVEV (reference sequence). V was clipped by 1 base and J by 2 bases; unmatched bases: 2. The CDR3 is 16 amino acids. Sequenced material: PBMCs. This receptor was taken from a woman in her twenties or thirties in good health and CMV-seronegative. This chain connects TRBV27 to TRBJ2-7; TRBD2 matches 13 bases. The CDR3 sequence is CASSLFGTSGAYEQYF. The CDR3 DNA reads TGTGCCAGCAGTTTATTTGGGACTAGCGGGGCCTACGAGCAGTACTTC.